This T cell receptor (beta chain) was recorded in a study of cytomegalovirus exposure and HLA in healthy donors (dated by TCRdb to 2015 to 2018). For the study in its entirety: In an earlier analysis of several hundred of the donors, 250 to 350 Gb of sequence data and some 120 million unique TCR beta sequences from some 170 million T cells were reported. Roughly 300 gigabases of sequencing data and around 85 million unique TCR sequences made up an early release that covered fewer than 650 HLA-typed donors. Of the 300 to 450 genotyped donors, roughly 76% were placed in the genetic ancestry cluster associated with self-reported Caucasian donors. The study aimed to test whether signatures of past pathogen exposure could be identified by cataloging public T cell receptors. The study used immunosequencing to profile the T cell repertoires of hundreds of subjects and linked those repertoires to cytomegalovirus serostatus. Besides the first cohort of around 670 subjects, a separate validation cohort made up of 120 different subjects was used. To predict cytomegalovirus infection status, the study brought together high-throughput TCR immunosequencing, statistical association of individual TCRs with disease status, and machine learning. A later analysis re-examined previously published TCR beta repertoires from hundreds of donors and added high-resolution HLA genotyping to investigate patterns of TCR occurrence. Rather than drawing on any new phenotypic data, the later analysis identified candidate immune exposures from TCR beta sequences and the way those sequences occurred across donors. In an earlier analysis of several hundred of the donors, high-throughput TCR beta sequencing was used to judge whether each TCR beta V gene segment behaved as functional or pseudogenic. Donor age, sex, ethnicity and CMV serostatus were collected together with the repertoire data. Genome-wide SNP genotypes for about 55% of the roughly 670 donors were used in a later genetic analysis, which treated that subset as a discovery cohort. Every repertoire in the discovery cohort had been generated on one and the same sequencing platform. HLA typing covered class I and class II loci at four-digit resolution. The number of typed donors differed by locus: about 629-630 for A, B, C, DRB1 and DQB1; 500 to 550 for DQA1; some 610 for DPA1; and some 450 for DPB1. Roughly 5 DR-DQ haplotypes were handled as single units for association and clustering, since linkage in the cohort was strong. On average, roughly 250,000 unique TCR beta nucleotide sequences were sequenced per donor among about 400 genotyped donors of the cohort, with around 19% of those sequences being non-productive.

On this clone: The clone's antigen remains unknown. The sample holds no much larger clone one base away, and base qualities are not on file.

Study-wide conclusions, independent of this receptor: A further reported finding was that TCR beta sequences accurately predicted the HLA-A and HLA-B alleles for most subjects in the first cohort. CMV serostatus was the only immune exposure information available for the cohort. Linkage disequilibrium might explain the correlated functional status among segregating V segments, but an unknown experimental factor could not be excluded. Because HLA typing was missing for some donors at each locus, association tests included only the typed subset. A later genetic analysis associated a missense DCLRE1C variant with V-gene and J-gene trimming of TCR beta chains, and an independent cohort replicated the association. A later analysis found that HLA-associated TCR beta chains were more clonally expanded and had lower generation probabilities than equally common non-associated chains. A later genetic analysis reported fewer N-insertions in productive TCRs among donors in an Asian-associated ancestry cluster than the roughly 640-donor mean. Some IMGT-functional V segments, including TRBV6-2 and TRBV6-3, could not be distinguished by the 87-base-pair reads and were therefore excluded. The presence/absence analyses assumed that sequencing depth was roughly uniform across donors, and that assumption may not be true. Around 16 rarely observed V segments, including chromosome 9 orphons, were excluded from the earlier analysis of several hundred of the donors because counts were too low. An earlier analysis of approximately 540 of the donors showed that most TCR beta V segments appeared in productive rearrangements either about 90% or about 30% of the time, which broadly matched IMGT annotations. In vitro tests confirmed that a few of the cytomegalovirus-associated TCR beta chains recognize cytomegalovirus antigens. According to a later analysis, parvovirus B19, influenza, CMV and Epstein-Barr virus appeared linked to several top co-occurrence clusters. Most CMV-associated TCR beta chains appeared to be HLA-restricted in a later analysis, and the HLA associations seemed to be driven largely by CMV exposure. A cluster of highly shared sequence variants was judged likely to represent a technical artifact of the sequencing pipeline. While some public TCRs were present in many individuals, most TCR sequences turned up only very rarely across donors. According to the authors, the approach could potentially be generalized to other disease states and immunological phenotypes. Strong co-occurrence of HLA alleles, especially DR and DQ, made assigning TCR associations to individual alleles difficult. In a later analysis, the rate of TCR association differed among HLA loci, with DRB1 alleles having the most associated TCRs and HLA-C alleles having the fewest. At a false discovery rate of 0.05, a later analysis linked roughly 17,000 TCR beta sequences to specific HLA alleles. The study listed 150 to 200 TCR beta chains as associated with cytomegalovirus. The classifier was reported to diagnose cytomegalovirus status with high specificity and sensitivity in both the original and validation cohorts. The cohort was sequenced for TCR beta chains only, and without alpha or paired-chain data the features that could be detected were limited.

V drops 2 bases and J drops 0 bases, leaving 14 bases in between. The CDR3 measures 17 amino acids from cysteine to phenylalanine. This entry keeps only the CDR3 DNA: 51 bases, framed from base 1. Reading the germline V gene (reference sequence) gives CDR1 PRHDT and CDR2 FYEKMQ. Library preparation used the immunoSEQ multiplex PCR assay. The multiplex PCR relied on a mix of 60 forward primers for TCR Vbeta segments and 13 reverse primers for TCR Jbeta segments. A multiplex PCR assay on genomic DNA amplified the CDR3 region of rearranged TCR beta genes. The Illumina HiSeq System was used to sequence the amplified TCR beta libraries as 87-base-pair reads. The paper's data handling went like this. A later analysis tallied 75 million to 85 million unique TCR beta chains across the 550 to 850 repertoires, and approximately 12 million of those chains were shared by two or more donors. A nearest-neighbor algorithm error-corrected the raw reads and collapsed the reads into unique sequences, merging closely related sequences to remove PCR and sequencing errors. CDR3 sequences were aligned to IMGT reference sequences to assign V, D and J gene segments. For a sequence to be retained, a match of at least six nucleotides was required to both a V gene segment and a J gene segment. Rearrangements were called productive when the CDR3 lacked stop codons and stayed in frame with V and J; all others were non-productive. Following IMGT convention, CDR3 was defined as the stretch from the second conserved V-encoded cysteine up to the conserved J-encoded phenylalanine. In an earlier analysis of roughly 610 of the donors, sequences lacking an unambiguous match to a single V gene segment were excluded. An earlier analysis of 587 of the donors classified V segments as functional when productive rearrangements were above 56.7% and as segregating when the standard deviation between donors was above 5%. A statistical classification framework was built to diagnose cytomegalovirus status from the catalog of TCR beta chain sequences. In a later analysis, V and J genes were assigned by comparing TCR nucleotide sequences against IMGT/GENE-DB human TR gene sequences. Using the TCRdist pipeline, a later analysis assigned CDR3 sequences along with most-parsimonious VDJ recombination scenarios. In a later analysis, each TCR beta chain was defined by its CDR3 amino acid sequence together with its V-gene family, and reads without a unique V-gene family were excluded. As a way to deal with suspected cross-contamination and a sequencing artifact, a later analysis dropped nearly 600 nucleotide sequences that were highly shared and had low generation probability. For each public chain, a later analysis derived a clonal expansion index from normalized ranks of inferred template counts within each repertoire. In a later analysis, generation probabilities were computed using a VDJ recombination model fitted to out-of-frame rearrangements, and the results were checked against IGoR. In a later analysis, TCR-TCR, TCR-HLA and TCR-CMV co-occurrence was scored with hypergeometric tests, and a repertoire-size bias correction was applied to TCR pairs. False discovery rates were estimated in a later analysis by permuting HLA or CMV assignments 20 times. In a later analysis, co-occurring TCRs were grouped using DBSCAN, with TCRdist sequence similarity added in when clustering inside HLA-allele-positive subsets. Repertoires with fewer than 30,000 or more than 120,000 public chains, plus five repertoires with anomalous nucleotide sharing, were excluded from co-occurrence clustering. Sourced from immuneACCESS, this table was stored by TCRdb with only in-frame sequences that have V and J called. A share of the clones is absent; for the studies checked, an unresolved V gene accounts for under half, and the remainder has no known explanation. That table supplies the V and J calls and clone size; D and trimming were determined from the DNA. Present in this sample are over 200,000 clones, about 72% of which were seen just once. The ten most abundant clones make up 3.8% of the sample.

In total, approximately 690 healthy bone marrow donors made up the cohort. All cohort members were sampled while nominally healthy, although unrecorded immune exposures were likely present. The donor tested CMV seronegative and was one of the 352 seronegative cohort members. A peripheral blood sample was collected from each donor, and TCR beta sequencing was performed on peripheral blood mononuclear cells. Genomic DNA extraction from the blood cell samples was performed with the Qiagen DNeasy Blood Extraction Kit. Sequencing used PBMCs. The V and J segments used are TRBV13 and TRBJ2-1; tentative D gene TRBD2, with 5 bases matching. This TCR was recovered from a male donor in good health and CMV-seronegative. Here is the DNA: TGTGCCAGCAGCTTAAATGGAGGCGCCCGCTCCTACAATGAGCAGTTCTTC. The translation is CASSLNGGARSYNEQFF.